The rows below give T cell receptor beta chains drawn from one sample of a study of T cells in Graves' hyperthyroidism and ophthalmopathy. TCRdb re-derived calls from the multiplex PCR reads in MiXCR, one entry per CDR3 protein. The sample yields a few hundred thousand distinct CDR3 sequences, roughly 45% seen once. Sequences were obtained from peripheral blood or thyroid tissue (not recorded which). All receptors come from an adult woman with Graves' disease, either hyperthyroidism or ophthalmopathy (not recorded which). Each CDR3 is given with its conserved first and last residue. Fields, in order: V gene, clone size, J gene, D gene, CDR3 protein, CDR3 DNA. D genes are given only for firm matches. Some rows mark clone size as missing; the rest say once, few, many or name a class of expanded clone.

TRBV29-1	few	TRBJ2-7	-	CSVFKDTYEQYF	TGCAGCGTTTTTAAGGACACCTACGAGCAGTACTTC
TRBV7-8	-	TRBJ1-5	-	CASSPLSSAGNQPQHF	TGTGCCAGCAGCCCATTAAGTTCTGCGGGCAATCAGCCCCAGCATTTT
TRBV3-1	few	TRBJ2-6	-	CASTRLGVAGANVLTF	TGTGCCAGCACTCGTCTTGGGGTAGCTGGGGCCAACGTCCTGACTTTC
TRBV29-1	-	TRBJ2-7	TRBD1	CSVTRDSSYEQYF	TGCAGCGTTACCCGGGACAGCTCCTACGAGCAGTACTTC
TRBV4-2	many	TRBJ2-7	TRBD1	CASTPGTDLGEQYF	TGTGCCAGCACCCCCGGGACAGACCTTGGCGAGCAGTACTTC
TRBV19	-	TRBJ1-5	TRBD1	CAGGTGSNQPQHF	TGTGCCGGTGGGACAGGGTCCAATCAGCCCCAGCATTTT
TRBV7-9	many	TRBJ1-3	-	CASSFSPGSIDGNTIYF	TGTGCCAGCAGCTTTTCCCCCGGGTCTATTGATGGAAACACCATATATTTT
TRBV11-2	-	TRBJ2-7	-	CASSLEVANYEQYF	TGTGCCAGCAGCTTAGAAGTGGCCAACTACGAGCAGTACTTC
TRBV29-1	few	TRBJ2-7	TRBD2	CSVAGTSGRPYEQYF	TGCAGCGTTGCTGGGACGAGCGGGAGGCCCTACGAGCAGTACTTC
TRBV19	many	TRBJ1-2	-	CASSSYRSYGYTF	TGTGCCAGTAGTAGCTACAGAAGTTATGGCTACACCTTC
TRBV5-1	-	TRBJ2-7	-	CASSVAWDENYEQYF	TGCGCCAGCAGCGTCGCCTGGGACGAGAACTACGAGCAGTACTTC
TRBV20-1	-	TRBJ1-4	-	CSARGWGDVNEKLFF	TGCAGTGCTAGAGGGTGGGGAGACGTCAATGAAAAACTGTTTTTT
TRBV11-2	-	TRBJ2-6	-	CASSTWGGGSGANVLTF	TGTGCCAGCAGTACGTGGGGAGGGGGCTCTGGGGCCAACGTCCTGACTTTC
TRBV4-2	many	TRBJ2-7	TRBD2	CASSQGLAGGYEQYF	TGTGCCAGCAGCCAAGGACTAGCGGGAGGGTACGAGCAGTACTTC
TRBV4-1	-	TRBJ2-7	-	CASSQDTRQFYEQYF	TGCGCCAGCAGCCAAGATACGAGACAGTTCTACGAGCAGTACTTC
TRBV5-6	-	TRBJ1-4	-	CASSLVGQRSATNEKLFF	TGTGCCAGCAGCTTGGTAGGACAGCGCTCTGCAACTAATGAAAAACTGTTTTTT
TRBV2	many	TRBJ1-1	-	CASSEARLTTREAFF	TGTGCCAGCAGTGAAGCTCGTTTGACGACGAGAGAAGCTTTCTTT
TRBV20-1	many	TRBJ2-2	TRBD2	CSASITSGSTGELFF	TGCAGTGCTAGTATCACTAGCGGGAGCACCGGGGAGCTGTTTTTT
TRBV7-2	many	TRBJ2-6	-	CASSLGVVHSGANVLTF	TGTGCCAGCAGCTTAGGGGTCGTCCACTCTGGGGCCAACGTCCTGACTTTC
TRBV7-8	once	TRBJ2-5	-	CASSLVYSKQYF	TGTGCCAGCAGTTTAGTCTACTCGAAACAGTACTTC
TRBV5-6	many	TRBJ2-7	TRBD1	CASSRGTGLYEQYF	TGTGCCAGCAGCCGGGGGACAGGTCTCTACGAGCAGTACTTC
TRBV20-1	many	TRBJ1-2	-	CRGQNQNYGYTF	TGCAGGGGTCAGAACCAAAACTATGGCTACACCTTC
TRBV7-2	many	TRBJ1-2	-	CASSSEDGYTF	TGTGCCAGCAGCTCGGAGGACGGCTACACCTTC
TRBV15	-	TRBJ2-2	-	CATSRQGNTGELFF	TGTGCCACCAGCAGACAGGGCAACACCGGGGAGCTGTTTTTT
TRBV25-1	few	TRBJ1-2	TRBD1	CASSDDRAFNYGYTF	TGTGCCAGCAGTGATGACAGGGCCTTTAACTATGGCTACACCTTC
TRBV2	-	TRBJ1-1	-	CASSGGFGTEAFF	TGTGCCAGCAGCGGGGGTTTTGGCACTGAAGCTTTCTTT
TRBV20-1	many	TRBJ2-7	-	CSARSPQGTYEQYF	TGCAGTGCTAGAAGCCCCCAGGGAACCTACGAGCAGTACTTC